A single sample gave rise to the 22 T cell receptor beta chains below, sequenced in a study of shared clonotypes between healthy human individuals. The protocol was immunoSEQ multiplex PCR, while the TCRdb copy is restricted to in-frame clones and leaves out a portion. The table lists millions of clones, roughly 94% of them singletons. The material sequenced was naive CD4+ T cells sorted from blood. Subset noted: CD45RA+ positively selected. The source is a young man in good health.

The chain carries TRBV5-6 and TRBJ2-7, with TRBD1 matching 8 bases. The CDR3 has 15 amino acids. The V gene end was trimmed by 0 bases and the J gene end by 4 bases; junction bases not matched to a gene: 6. Germline lookup yields CDR1 SGHDT and CDR2 YYEEEE. CDR3 bases: TGTGCCAGCAGCTTGGGAGGACAGGGATTTTACGAGCAGTACTTC. Translating it yields CASSLGGQGFYEQYF.

A note on this clone: Other DNA variants within this sample encode the same CDR3. The chain joins TRBV30 to TRBJ1-4; TRBD1 is a possible D gene (5 bases). Trimming left V 0 bases short and J 7 bases short, with 12 bases between. The CDR3 is made up of 14 amino acids. CDR1 and CDR2 from the germline V gene are GTSNPN and SVGIG (reference sequence). The CDR3 loop is CAWSVGAGGEKLFF. For the CDR3, the DNA is TGTGCCTGGAGTGTAGGGGCGGGCGGTGAAAAACTGTTTTTT.

On this clone: Other nucleotide sequences in the sample specify the same CDR3. The V gene is TRBV6-5, the J gene TRBJ1-2; 8 nucleotides agree with TRBD1. The CDR3 covers 13 residues. CDR1 is MNHEY, CDR2 SVGAGI, per germline. V was clipped by 2 bases and J by 7 bases; unmatched bases: 3. DNA for the CDR3: TGTGCCAGCAGTTACGGACAGGGACGTGGCTACACCTTC. It codes for CASSYGQGRGYTF.

This clone was recorded only once. This rearrangement joins TRBV6-5 to TRBJ2-3; 9 bases are shared with TRBD1. V lost 5 bases and J lost 11; bases outside the gene matches: 8. The CDR3 extends over 13 amino acids. Germline CDR1 reads MNHEY; CDR2 reads SVGAGI. Here the CDR3 reads CASSDPGTGLQYF. CDR3 bases: TGTGCCAGCAGTGACCCCGGGACAGGGTTGCAGTATTTT.

The chain couples TRBV11-2 to TRBJ2-2; D is uncertain. V dropped 1 base and J dropped 4 bases, with 10 bases sitting between them. Germline values: CDR1 SGHAT, CDR2 FQNNGV. This CDR3 is built from 15 residues. The DNA for the CDR3 is TGTGCCAGCAGCTTAGGGTCGTTGTCCACCGGGGAGCTGTTTTTT. Encoded protein: CASSLGSLSTGELFF.

The genes are TRBV29-1 and TRBJ1-1, with D possibly matching TRBD1 (6 bases). V dropped 1 base and J dropped 1 base, with 10 bases sitting between them. This CDR3 comprises 14 residues. CDR1 is SQVTM, CDR2 ANQGSEA, per germline. This CDR3 is CSVEGGQWNTEAFF. The DNA for the CDR3 is TGCAGCGTTGAAGGGGGGCAGTGGAACACTGAAGCTTTCTTT.

J is TRBJ1-1 and V is TRBV2; TRBD1 matches at 7 bases. The CDR3 is 13 residues long. CDR1 and CDR2 (germline): SNHLY, FYNNEI. The junction had 10 bases not matched to a gene; V was cut back by 6 bases and J by 9 bases. The DNA for the CDR3 is TGTGCCAGCAGGGAAAACCAGGACAGGAAAGCTTTCTTT. It specifies CASRENQDRKAFF.

Concerning this clone itself: The identical CDR3 is also encoded by other nucleotide sequences in the sample. The chain is built from TRBV6-5 and TRBJ2-2, with D tentatively TRBD2 (5 bases). Germline CDR1 reads MNHEY; CDR2 reads SVGAGI. Trimming took off 6 bases at V and 4 bases at J, with 12 bases between the two ends. The CDR3 length is 14 residues. This CDR3 is CASRPDRGTGELFF. CDR3 coding DNA: TGTGCCAGCAGACCCGATCGGGGCACCGGGGAGCTGTTTTTT.

V gene TRBV7-2 combines with J gene TRBJ1-5; D is unclear. Per the germline V gene, CDR1 is SGHTA and CDR2 is FQGNSA. CDR3 size: 14 residues. Trimming took 5 bases from V and 4 from J, leaving 12 bases between them. The CDR3 DNA reads TGTGCCAGCAGCGCCGGGGAGGCAAATCAGCCCCAGCATTTT. Translating it yields CASSAGEANQPQHF.

The V call is TRBV6-4, the J call TRBJ2-1; D remains unclear. Germline CDR1 MRHNA, CDR2 SNTAGT. V was trimmed by 3 bases and J by 7 bases, leaving 13 bases between them. This CDR3 spans 14 amino acids. The CDR3: CASSDTLFGNEQFF. The CDR3 DNA reads as TGTGCCAGCAGTGATACTTTGTTCGGGAATGAGCAGTTCTTC.

A word on this clone: Other DNA sequences in this specimen translate into the identical CDR3. This chain uses TRBV7-9 with TRBJ2-1, with D possibly TRBD2 on 5 matching bases. Trimming took off 2 bases at V and 6 bases at J, with 5 bases between the two ends. There are 12 residues in the CDR3. Germline assignment: CDR1 SEHNR and CDR2 FQNEAQ (reference sequence). The chain's CDR3 is CASSLSGNEQFF. The CDR3 nucleotides are TGTGCCAGCAGCTTAAGCGGCAATGAGCAGTTCTTC.

The gene calls are TRBV5-6 and TRBJ2-2; D call uncertain. CDR1 and CDR2 (germline): SGHDT, YYEEEE. CDR3 length: 15 amino acids. The V gene lost 1 base and the J gene lost 6 bases, with 13 bases spanning the gap. The chain's CDR3 is CASSLFDLPPGELFF. CDR3 DNA: TGTGCCAGCAGCTTGTTTGATCTACCGCCCGGGGAGCTGTTTTTT. Full variable domain (remainder filled in from reference TRBV5-6 and TRBJ2-2): DAGVTQSPTHLIKTRGQQVTLRCSPKSGHDTVSWYQQALGQGPQFIFQYYEEEERQRGNFPDRFSGHQFPNYSSELNVNALLLGDSALYLCASSLFDLPPGELFFGEGSRLTVL.

The V call is TRBV6-5, the J call TRBJ2-1; TRBD2 agrees at 8 bases. The CDR3 spans 15 residues. V dropped 6 bases and J dropped 6; count of bases not matched to a gene: 10. The germline gives CDR1 MNHEY, CDR2 SVGAGI. The CDR3: CASSPRWAGGNEQFF. The CDR3 coding sequence is TGTGCCAGCAGCCCCCGGTGGGCGGGAGGCAATGAGCAGTTCTTC.

Comments on this clone: Relative to the germline gene, one junction end is altered; a read error may explain this. Other DNA sequences within the sample encode an identical CDR3. V gene TRBV7-2 combines with J gene TRBJ2-7, with TRBD2 identical over 8 bases. This CDR3 is built from 11 residues. In germline, CDR1 is SGHTA, CDR2 FQGNSA. CDR3 nucleotide sequence: TGTGCCAGCAGCCTAGCGGGTGAGCAGTACTTC. Translated: CASSLAGEQYF.

V gene TRBV7-2 combines with J gene TRBJ2-7; D unclear. CDR3 size: 14 residues. With 2 bases removed from V and 2 bases from J, the gap between germline ends came to 10 bases. The V gene's germline CDR1 is SGHTA and CDR2 FQGNSA. The CDR3 sequence: CASSLTGEPYEQYF. Written as DNA, the CDR3 is TGTGCCAGCAGCTTAACTGGGGAACCCTACGAGCAGTACTTC. Variable domain in full (rest from reference TRBV7-2 and TRBJ2-7): GAGVSQSPSNKVTEKGKDVELRCDPISGHTALYWYRQSLGQGLEFLIYFQGNSAPDKSGLPSDRFSAERTGGSVSTLTIQRTQQEDSAVYLCASSLTGEPYEQYFGPGTRLTVT.

The sample holds one count of this clone. This chain connects TRBV5-4 to TRBJ1-2; D is undetermined. There are 14 residues in the CDR3. Germline CDR1 SGHNT, CDR2 YYREEE (reference sequence). The germline V and J ends were trimmed by 4 bases and 4 bases, with 14 bases remaining between them. The CDR3 sequence is CASSPTLGSYGYTF. CDR3 DNA sequence: TGTGCCAGCAGCCCGACACTAGGTAGCTATGGCTACACCTTC.

This chain uses TRBV2 with TRBJ1-6; 7 nucleotides agree with TRBD1. This CDR3 region has 17 residues. The V and J ends lost 6 bases and 0 bases, in that order; junction bases with no gene match: 8. The germline gives CDR1 SNHLY, CDR2 FYNNEI. The CDR3 region is CASSGQVLRSYNSPLHF. For the CDR3, the DNA is TGTGCCAGCAGCGGACAGGTCTTACGCTCCTATAATTCACCCCTCCACTTT. Using reference TRBV2 and TRBJ1-6 for the parts outside the CDR3, the full variable domain is EPEVTQTPSHQVTQMGQEVILRCVPISNHLYFYWYRQILGQKVEFLVSFYNNEISEKSEIFDDQFSVERPDGSNFTLKIRSTKLEDSAMYFCASSGQVLRSYNSPLHFGNGTRLTVT.

This rearrangement joins TRBV27 to TRBJ1-1, with D hard to call. This CDR3 contains 14 residues. Germline lookup yields CDR1 MNHEY and CDR2 SMNVEV (reference sequence). V shed 1 base and J shed 1 base, with 7 bases lying between them. The CDR3 nucleotides are TGTGCCAGCAGTTTATTGTGGGGGAACACTGAAGCTTTCTTT. This gives the protein CASSLLWGNTEAFF.

The J gene is TRBJ1-1, the V gene TRBV7-9, with D unresolved. Deletions cut 2 bases from V and 2 bases from J, with 12 bases between. The CDR3 is 15 amino acids. Germline values: CDR1 SEHNR, CDR2 FQNEAQ (reference sequence). CDR3 region: CASSLPGWYNTEAFF. The CDR3 DNA follows: TGTGCCAGCAGCTTACCCGGTTGGTATAACACTGAAGCTTTCTTT. The variable domain in full, completed from reference TRBV7-9 and TRBJ1-1, reads DTGVSQNPRHKITKRGQNVTFRCDPISEHNRLYWYRQTLGQGPEFLTYFQNEAQLEKSRLLSDRFSAERPKGSFSTLEIQRTEQGDSAMYLCASSLPGWYNTEAFFGQGTRLTVV.

This sequence joins TRBV7-2 and TRBJ2-7; D possibly corresponds to TRBD1 (6 bases). CDR3 length equals 16 residues. The germline V gene has CDR1 SGHTA and CDR2 FQGNSA. V was pared by 1 base and J by 6 bases, with 19 bases between. The CDR3 DNA reads as TGTGCCAGCAGCTTAGAGGCAGGGACAACATGGGGCGAGCAGTACTTC. Its translation: CASSLEAGTTWGEQYF.

This clone came up once. This chain joins TRBV5-1 and TRBJ1-2, with TRBD1 identical over 7 bases. J was trimmed by 6 bases and V by 4 bases; bases with no gene match: 12. This CDR3 is 15 amino acids long. Germline CDR1 reads SGHRS; CDR2 reads YFSETQ. This chain's CDR3 is CASSLTGQARHGYTF. The CDR3 DNA reads as TGCGCCAGCAGCCTTACAGGACAGGCCCGGCATGGCTACACCTTC. The entire variable domain, with the rest obtained from reference TRBV5-1 and TRBJ1-2, is as follows: KAGVTQTPRYLIKTRGQQVTLSCSPISGHRSVSWYQQTPGQGLQFLFEYFSETQRNKGNFPGRFSGRQFSNSRSEMNVSTLELGDSALYLCASSLTGQARHGYTFGSGTRLTVV.

This chain uses TRBV19 with TRBJ1-2; possibly TRBD1 for D (6 bases). Trimming left V 4 bases short and J 2 bases short, with 14 bases between. There are 15 residues in the CDR3. Germline CDR1 is LNHDA and CDR2 is SQIVND (reference sequence). CDR3 protein: CASSTRQVTNYGYTF. The DNA for the CDR3 is TGTGCCAGTAGTACGAGACAGGTGACCAACTATGGCTACACCTTC.